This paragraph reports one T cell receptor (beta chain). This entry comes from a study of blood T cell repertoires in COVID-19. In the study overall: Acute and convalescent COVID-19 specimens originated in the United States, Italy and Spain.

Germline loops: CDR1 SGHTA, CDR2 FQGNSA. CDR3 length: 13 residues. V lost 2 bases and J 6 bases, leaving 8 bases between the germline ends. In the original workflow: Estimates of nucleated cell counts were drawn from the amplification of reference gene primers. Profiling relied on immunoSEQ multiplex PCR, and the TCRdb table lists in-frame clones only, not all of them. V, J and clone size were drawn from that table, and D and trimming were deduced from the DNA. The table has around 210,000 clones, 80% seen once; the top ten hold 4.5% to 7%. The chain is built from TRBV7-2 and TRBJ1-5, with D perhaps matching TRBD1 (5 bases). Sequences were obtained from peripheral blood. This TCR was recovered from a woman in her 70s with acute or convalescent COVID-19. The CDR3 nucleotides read TGTGCCAGCAGCTTACAGGGAGGTCAGCCCCAGCATTTT. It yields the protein CASSLQGGQPQHF.